The following is a TCR beta chain sequence with its context. 5' RACE that incorporated UMI labels was used to prepare the TRB cDNA libraries. Following a re-call of the 5' RACE reads, TCRdb has one entry per CDR3 protein and lacks DNA. Recorded for this sample: about 43,000 distinct CDR3 sequences. The entry originates in a study of CXCR3-negative and CXCR3-positive naive CD8 T cells. The CDR3 consists of 17 residues. Germline assignment: CDR1 SGHTA and CDR2 FQGNSA. Under 350,000 cells per CD8+ T cell subset were flow-sorted in triplicate. Input material: memory CD8+ T cells from blood. The TCR originated in a human donor in good health. Some clones in this sample may be carry-over from other donors' samples. J is TRBJ1-2 and V is TRBV7-2. CDR3 protein: CASSRNILVQAGYGYTF.